This T cell receptor (beta chain) stems from a study of T cell responses to AZD1222 COVID-19 vaccine (dated by TCRdb to the early 2020s). Broadly, across the study: AZD1222 recipients whose second dose came at about 4 weeks and those whose second dose came at about 12 weeks were combined into one group, since spike-specific TCR depth and breadth did not differ between the two schedules. Trial participants were enrolled by age into 18-55, 56-69 and 70-plus year subgroups, with roughly 150, 30 and 60 TCR-sequenced participants respectively. TCR sequencing was performed for 230 to 250 trial participants, of whom around 200 were given two doses of AZD1222 and around 25 were given two doses of MenACWY control vaccine.

The research as a whole found: Participants were mostly white British, with more females than males. The authors suggested clonal diversity may have been underestimated. Vaccine-associated CD4 TCRs spanned the whole spike protein, with dominant responses in regions 160-218 and 743-854. Reportedly, close to half of the unique spike-specific TCRs recognized epitopes lying outside the regions that are mutated in the B.1.351 and B.1.1.7 variants. Conclusions about previously exposed vaccinees are limited because only a handful of AZD1222 recipients were SARS-CoV-2 seropositive at baseline. Because no day 14 peak-response samples were available, the repertoires could be characterized only after the peak T cell response. After two AZD1222 doses, spike-specific TCR breadth and depth were significantly higher than at day 0 and than in MenACWY recipients. The 56-69-year group was small, and its depth increase did not reach significance, likely because of low power.

The CDR3 regions of human TCRbeta chains were analyzed by immunosequencing. The original pipeline was this. Repertoire TCRs were matched against a reference library of SARS-CoV-2-specific TCRs generated with the MIRA antigen-specificity platform. Breadth was defined as the fraction of unique TCRs that were SARS-CoV-2-associated. Depth was defined as the fraction of total T cells that were SARS-CoV-2-associated. Using the MIRA data, each spike-specific TCR was mapped to the spike region that the TCR reacts to and placed in a CD4 or CD8 class. Log10-transformed breadth and depth values were compared by one-way ANOVA with Sidak's multiple comparisons tests. Entries here come from immuneACCESS through TCRdb and include only in-frame sequences with V and J called. Some clones fail to appear in such tables; in the studies checked, an unresolved V gene covers under half of the shortfall, and the cause of the remainder is unknown. The DNA was the basis for D and trimming; V, J and clone size are from that table. This sample is represented by roughly 150,000 clones; about 90% of them were singletons. The ten top clones hold 1.5% to 2% of the sample.

Regarding this clone: Its specific antigen is unknown. No qualities accompany the bases; no much larger clone lies one base away.

The time point label, as the study defines it: baseline before first vaccination. Vaccinee samples came from UK trials COV001 and COV002, including a single-blind randomized controlled phase 2/3 trial of AZD1222 (ChAdOx1 nCoV-19) in healthy adults. For TCRbeta chain sequencing, PBMC samples from trial participants were taken at day 0 and at day 28 after the second dose. The CDR3 contains 17 residues, cysteine and phenylalanine counted. Only the CDR3 DNA is retained, 51 bases long and in frame from the first base. The germline V gene yields SGHRS for CDR1 and YFSETQ for CDR2. Relative to germline, V is missing 0 bases and J is missing 11 bases, with 19 bases of the junction outside any gene match.

This clonotype was sampled from an adult in good health. Sample: peripheral blood, taken on day 0 of AZD1222 vaccination. Recombination linked TRBV5-1 to TRBJ1-1; TRBD1 matches 7 bases in the middle. The DNA sequence is given as TGCGCCAGCAGCTTGGACGACAGGGTTTTTGAGGGTGAATTGGCTTTCTTT. Translated, this gives CASSLDDRVFEGELAFF.